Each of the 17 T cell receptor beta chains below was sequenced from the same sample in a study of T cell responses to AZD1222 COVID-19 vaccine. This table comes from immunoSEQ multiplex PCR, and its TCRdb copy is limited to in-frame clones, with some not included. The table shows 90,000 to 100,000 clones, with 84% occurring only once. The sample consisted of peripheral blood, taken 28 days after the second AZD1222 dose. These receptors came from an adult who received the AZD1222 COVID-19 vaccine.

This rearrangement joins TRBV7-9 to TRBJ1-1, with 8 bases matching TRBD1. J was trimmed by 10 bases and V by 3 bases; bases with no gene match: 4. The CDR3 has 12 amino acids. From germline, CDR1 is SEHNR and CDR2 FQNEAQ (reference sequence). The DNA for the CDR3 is TGTGCCAGCAGCTTGGACAGGGAGGGAGCTTTCTTT. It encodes CASSLDREGAFF.

Here the CDR3 reads CASSLSRTGRDTQYF. The CDR3 DNA sequence: TGTGCCAGCAGCCTGAGCAGGACAGGGCGGGATACGCAGTATTTT. The chain has TRBV14 and TRBJ2-3; TRBD1 matches at 8 bases. CDR3 length: 15 amino acids. Germline CDR1 SGHDN, CDR2 FVKESK. V gave up 4 bases and J gave up 6 bases; unmatched junction bases: 9.

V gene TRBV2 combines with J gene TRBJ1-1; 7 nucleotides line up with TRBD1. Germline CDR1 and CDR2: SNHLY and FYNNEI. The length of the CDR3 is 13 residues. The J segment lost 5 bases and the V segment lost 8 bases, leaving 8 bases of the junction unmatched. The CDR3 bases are TGTGCCAGCTCTAATCAGGGGGGGACTGAAGCTTTCTTT. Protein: CASSNQGGTEAFF.

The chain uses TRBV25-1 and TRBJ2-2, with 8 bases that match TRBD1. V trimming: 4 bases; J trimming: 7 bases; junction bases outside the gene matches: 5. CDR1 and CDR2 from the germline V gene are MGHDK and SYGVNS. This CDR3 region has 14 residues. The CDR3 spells CASSADRGSGELFF. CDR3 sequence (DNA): TGTGCCAGCAGTGCTGACAGGGGTAGCGGGGAGCTGTTTTTT. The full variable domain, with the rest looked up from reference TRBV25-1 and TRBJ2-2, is EADIYQTPRYLVIGTGKKITLECSQTMGHDKMYWYQQDPGMELHLIHYSYGVNSTEKGDLSSESTVSRIRTEHFPLTLESARPSHTSQYLCASSADRGSGELFFGEGSRLTVL.

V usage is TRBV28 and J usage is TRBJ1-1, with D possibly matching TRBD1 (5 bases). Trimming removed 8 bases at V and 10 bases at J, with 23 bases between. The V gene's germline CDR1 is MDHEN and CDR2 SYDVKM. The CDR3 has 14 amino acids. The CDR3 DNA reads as TGTGCCAGCCGCTGGGGTTCGTTGCAACAGGCAGCTTTCTTT. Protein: CASRWGSLQQAAFF.

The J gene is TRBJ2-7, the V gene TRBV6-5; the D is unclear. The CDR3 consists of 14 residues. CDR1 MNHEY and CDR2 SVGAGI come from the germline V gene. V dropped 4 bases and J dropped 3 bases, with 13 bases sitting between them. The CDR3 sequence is CASSSNIRYYEQYF. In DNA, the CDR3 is TGTGCCAGCAGTTCGAATATCCGGTACTACGAGCAGTACTTC.

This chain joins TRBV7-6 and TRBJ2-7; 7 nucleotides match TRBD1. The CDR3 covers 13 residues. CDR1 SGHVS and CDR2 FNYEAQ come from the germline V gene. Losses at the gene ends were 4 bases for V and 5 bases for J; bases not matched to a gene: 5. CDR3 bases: TGTGCCAGCAGCTATACAGGGGTCCACGAGCAGTACTTC. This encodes CASSYTGVHEQYF.

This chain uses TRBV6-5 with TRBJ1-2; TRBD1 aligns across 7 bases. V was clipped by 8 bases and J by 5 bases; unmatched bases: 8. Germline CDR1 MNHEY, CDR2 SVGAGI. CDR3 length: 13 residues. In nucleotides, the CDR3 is TGTGCCAGCCTAAGCAGGGGGAGGTATGGCTACACCTTC. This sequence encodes CASLSRGRYGYTF.

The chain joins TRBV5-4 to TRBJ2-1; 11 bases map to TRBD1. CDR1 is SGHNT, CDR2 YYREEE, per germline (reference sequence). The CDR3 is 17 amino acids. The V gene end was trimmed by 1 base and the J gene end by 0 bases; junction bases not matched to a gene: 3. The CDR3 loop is CASSLWGTGGSYNEQFF. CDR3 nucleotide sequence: TGTGCCAGCAGCTTGTGGGGGACAGGGGGCTCCTACAATGAGCAGTTCTTC.

In DNA form, the CDR3 reads TGTGCCAGCTCACCAGGGACAGTCGGTACAGATACGCAGTATTTT. Translated: CASSPGTVGTDTQYF. This chain joins TRBV18 and TRBJ2-3; 7 bases are a match to TRBD1. Trimming at V came to 2 bases and at J to 3 bases, leaving 5 bases not matched to a gene. This CDR3 has 15 residues. Germline V gene data show CDR1 as KGHSH and CDR2 as LQKENI.

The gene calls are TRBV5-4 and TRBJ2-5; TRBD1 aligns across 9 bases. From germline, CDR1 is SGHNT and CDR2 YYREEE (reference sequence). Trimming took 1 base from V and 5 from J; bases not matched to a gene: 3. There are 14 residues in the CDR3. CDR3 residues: CASSLMDRGETQYF. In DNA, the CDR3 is TGTGCCAGCAGCTTGATGGACAGGGGTGAGACCCAGTACTTC. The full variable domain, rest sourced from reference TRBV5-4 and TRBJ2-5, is ETGVTQSPTHLIKTRGQQVTLRCSSQSGHNTVSWYQQALGQGPQFIFQYYREEENGRGNFPPRFSGLQFPNYSSELNVNALELDDSALYLCASSLMDRGETQYFGPGTRLLVL.

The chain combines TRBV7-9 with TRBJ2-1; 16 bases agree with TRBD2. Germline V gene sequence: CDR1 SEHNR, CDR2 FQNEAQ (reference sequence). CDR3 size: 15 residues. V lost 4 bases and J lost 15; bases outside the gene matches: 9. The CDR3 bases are TGTGCCAGCAGCTCCCAGGGACTAGCGGGAGGGCAGGGGTTCTTC. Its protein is CASSSQGLAGGQGFF.

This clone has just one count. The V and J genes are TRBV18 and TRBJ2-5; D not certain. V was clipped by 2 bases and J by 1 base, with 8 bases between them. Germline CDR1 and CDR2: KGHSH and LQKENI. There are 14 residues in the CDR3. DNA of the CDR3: TGTGCCAGCTCACCAGCGACACCCCAAGAGACCCAGTACTTC. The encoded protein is CASSPATPQETQYF.

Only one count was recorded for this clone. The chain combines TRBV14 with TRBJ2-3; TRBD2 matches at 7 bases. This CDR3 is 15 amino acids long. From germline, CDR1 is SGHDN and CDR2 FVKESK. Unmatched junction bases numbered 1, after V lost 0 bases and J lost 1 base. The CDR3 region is CASSQDLAGTDTQYF. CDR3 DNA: TGTGCCAGCAGCCAAGATCTAGCGGGCACAGATACGCAGTATTTT.

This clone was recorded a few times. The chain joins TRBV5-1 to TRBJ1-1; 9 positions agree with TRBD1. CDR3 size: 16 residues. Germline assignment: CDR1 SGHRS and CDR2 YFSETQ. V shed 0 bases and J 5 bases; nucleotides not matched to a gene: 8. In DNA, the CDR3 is TGCGCCAGCAGCTTGGCGCTGGGACAGGGAGGGACTGAAGCTTTCTTT. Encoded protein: CASSLALGQGGTEAFF.

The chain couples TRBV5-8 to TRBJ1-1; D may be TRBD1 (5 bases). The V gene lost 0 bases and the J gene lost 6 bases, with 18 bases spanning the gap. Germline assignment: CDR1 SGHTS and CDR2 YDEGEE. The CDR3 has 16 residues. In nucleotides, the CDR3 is TGTGCCAGCAGCTTGGGGGTTGGGGAGTGGGACGCTGAAGCTTTCTTT. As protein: CASSLGVGEWDAEAFF.

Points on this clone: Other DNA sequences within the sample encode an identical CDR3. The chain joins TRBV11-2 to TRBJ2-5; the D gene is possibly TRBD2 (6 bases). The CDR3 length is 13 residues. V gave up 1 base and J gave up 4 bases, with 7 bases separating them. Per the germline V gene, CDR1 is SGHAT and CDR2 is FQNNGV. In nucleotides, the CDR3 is TGTGCCAGCAGCTTAGGGCGGGGAGAGACCCAGTACTTC. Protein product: CASSLGRGETQYF. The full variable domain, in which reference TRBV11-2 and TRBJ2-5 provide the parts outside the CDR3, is EAGVAQSPRYKIIEKRQSVAFWCNPISGHATLYWYQQILGQGPKLLIQFQNNGVVDDSQLPKDRFSAERLKGVDSTLKIQPAKLEDSAVYLCASSLGRGETQYFGPGTRLLVL.